This TCR beta chain was sequenced in a study of cytomegalovirus exposure and HLA in healthy donors. The V and J ends lost 4 bases and 0 bases respectively, with 13 bases between them. Looked up from germline, CDR1 is SGHVS and CDR2 is FQNEAQ. The CDR3 runs to 16 residues. Researchers ran the PCR with 60 Vbeta and 13 Jbeta primers. This table comes from immunoSEQ multiplex PCR, and its TCRdb copy is limited to in-frame clones, with some not included. The top ten hold approximately 1.8% of the sample, which has about 200,000 clones, roughly 70% seen once. This clone has a handful of counts. The sample taken for sequencing was PBMCs. The receptor was derived from a woman aged 25 to 39 in good health and CMV-seronegative. The chain joins TRBV7-8 to TRBJ1-3, with D unresolved. The CDR3 bases are TGTGCCAGCAGCTCCGAACGGGTTAACTCTGGAAACACCATATATTTT. Its protein is CASSSERVNSGNTIYF.